This T cell receptor (beta chain) was sequenced in a study of blood T cell repertoires in COVID-19. Study-level information: The study drew acute and convalescent COVID-19 samples from the United States, Italy and Spain. Sample material is recorded as cDNA or gDNA derived from T cells, B-cell-depleted T cells, or PBMCs.

Per the original data handling: The assay estimated nucleated cells by amplifying reference gene primers. Produced via immunoSEQ multiplex PCR; TCRdb's table is partial and in-frame only. The D gene and trimming were derived from the DNA, and the V and J assignments and clone size from that table. Here the sample spans about 300,000 clones, roughly 88% being singletons. The germline gives CDR1 SGHVS, CDR2 FQNEAQ. The V gene end was trimmed by 4 bases and the J gene end by 7 bases; junction bases not matched to a gene: 12. This CDR3 has 16 residues. This receptor was obtained from a man aged 18 to 29 with active or convalescent COVID-19. V gene TRBV7-8 combines with J gene TRBJ1-5; TRBD1 aligns across 8 bases. The sequenced material came from peripheral blood. The CDR3 region has the DNA TGTGCCAGCAGCTCAACCCTTCAGGGGGCGCGGCAGCCCCAGCATTTT. Translated, it gives CASSSTLQGARQPQHF.